This TCR beta chain was sequenced in a study of blood T cell repertoires in COVID-19 (TCRdb year 2020). The study in broad terms: Samples from collaborators originated in the United States, Italy and Spain and spanned both the acute and convalescent phases of COVID-19. The prospective study material was composed of cDNA or gDNA derived from T cells, B-cell-depleted T cells, or PBMCs. The dataset comprised deeply sampled blood TCRbeta repertoires from subjects exposed to, actively infected with, or recovered from COVID-19. A freely available public database, intended as a resource for researchers studying the immune response to SARS-CoV-2, is where the repertoires were released. The samples were drawn from two sources: the first 160 participants of the ongoing ImmuneRACE study, and approximately 1,300 subjects contributed by 6 global collaborators. A de-identified subject ID, COVID-19 status, age in years and sex were almost always included in the sample metadata. Where available, HLA class I and class II types were obtained from metadata supplied by the sample provider rather than from assay-based typing. Results the study describes overall, beyond this receptor: Clinical and demographic metadata were provided uncurated, with the amount varying by source and participant.

Collaborating institutions collected whole blood in K2EDTA tubes following their own protocols. Collaborator samples were shipped for TCRbeta analysis as frozen whole blood, isolated PBMCs, or DNA extracted from either sample type. Taken from the germline V gene (reference sequence), the CDR1 and CDR2 loops are MNHNY and SVGAGI. CDR3 length: 14 amino acids, cysteine to phenylalanine. The kept DNA is CDR3 alone, 42 bases in frame from the first base. The V end gives up 5 bases and the J end 0 bases, leaving 1 base in the junction not matched to a gene. In regard to this clone: Its specific antigen is unknown. No much larger clone is present one base from it, and per-base qualities are unavailable.

The immunoSEQ Assay, a bias-controlled multiplex PCR, was used to amplify TCRbeta CDR3 regions from genomic DNA. The paper's data handling went like this. Nucleated cell counts per sample were estimated from amplification of reference gene primers within the assay. To quantify the absolute abundance of each unique TCRbeta CDR3 rearrangement, sequence reads were collapsed and filtered. Productive Simpson clonality was computed per sample as the square root of Simpson's diversity index over productive rearrangements. In its TCRdb copy, this immuneACCESS table keeps in-frame sequences only and misses some clones. Where compared with another copy, unresolved V genes explain less than half of these, and the others have no known cause. That table furnishes V, J and clone size, whereas the DNA furnished D and trimming. The sample table holds tens of thousands of clones, of which roughly 85% were seen once. The leading ten clones occupy under 1.5% of the sample.

Sequenced input: peripheral blood. The V and J genes are TRBV6-6 and TRBJ1-1; TRBD1 matches 9 bases in the middle. The sequence came from a woman aged 60-75 years with acute or convalescent COVID-19. The sequence in DNA is TGTGCCAGCAGTACAGGGGGCATGAACACTGAAGCTTTCTTT. The encoded protein is CASSTGGMNTEAFF.